The TCR beta chain under discussion was sequenced for a study of T cells in lung cancer brain metastases. Generated by immunoSEQ multiplex PCR, the TCRdb table keeps only in-frame clones and is missing some. The sample includes thousands of clones, approximately 80% seen only once; the top ten take 6.2%. Germline lookup yields CDR1 KGHSH and CDR2 LQKENI. V dropped 0 bases and J dropped 7; count of bases not matched to a gene: 8. The CDR3 is 16 amino acids. The sequence derives from a man aged 50 or older with non-small cell lung cancer that had spread to the brain. This sequence joins TRBV18 and TRBJ2-1; 8 positions agree with TRBD1. The sample consisted of tumor tissue from a brain metastasis. The CDR3 protein is CASSPPGLTGVNEQFF. CDR3 nucleotide sequence: TGTGCCAGCTCACCACCGGGTTTGACAGGGGTGAATGAGCAGTTCTTC.